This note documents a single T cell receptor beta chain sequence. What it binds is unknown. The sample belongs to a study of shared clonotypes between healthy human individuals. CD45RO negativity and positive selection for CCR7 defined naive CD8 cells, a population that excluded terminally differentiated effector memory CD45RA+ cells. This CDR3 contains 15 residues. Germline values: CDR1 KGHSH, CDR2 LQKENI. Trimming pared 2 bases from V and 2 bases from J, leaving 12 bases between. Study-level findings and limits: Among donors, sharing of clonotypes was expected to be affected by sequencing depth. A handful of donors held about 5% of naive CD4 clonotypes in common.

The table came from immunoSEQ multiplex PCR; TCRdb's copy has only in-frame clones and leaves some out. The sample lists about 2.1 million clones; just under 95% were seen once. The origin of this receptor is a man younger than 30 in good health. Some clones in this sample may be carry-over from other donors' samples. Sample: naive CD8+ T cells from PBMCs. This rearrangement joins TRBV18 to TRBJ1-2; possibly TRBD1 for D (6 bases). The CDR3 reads CASSPEGGRNYGYTF. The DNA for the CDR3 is TGTGCCAGCTCACCAGAAGGGGGTCGGAACTATGGCTACACCTTC.